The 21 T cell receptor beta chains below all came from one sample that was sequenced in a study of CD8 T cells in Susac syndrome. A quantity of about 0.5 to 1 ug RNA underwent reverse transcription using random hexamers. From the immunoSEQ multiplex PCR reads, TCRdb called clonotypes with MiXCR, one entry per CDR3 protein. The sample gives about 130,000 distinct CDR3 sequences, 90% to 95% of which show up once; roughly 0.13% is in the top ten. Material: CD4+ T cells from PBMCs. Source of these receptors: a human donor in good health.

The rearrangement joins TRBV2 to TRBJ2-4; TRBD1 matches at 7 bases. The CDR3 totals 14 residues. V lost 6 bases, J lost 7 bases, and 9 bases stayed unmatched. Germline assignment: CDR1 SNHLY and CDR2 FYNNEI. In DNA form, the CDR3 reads TGTGCCAGCAGAGAACCGGGGACAGCTAACATTCAGTACTTC. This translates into CASREPGTANIQYF.

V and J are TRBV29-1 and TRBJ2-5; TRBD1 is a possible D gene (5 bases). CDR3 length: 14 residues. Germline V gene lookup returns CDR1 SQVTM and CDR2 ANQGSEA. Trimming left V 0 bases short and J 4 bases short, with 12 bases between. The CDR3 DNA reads TGCAGCGTTGAAGATTTGACAGCCAGAGAGACCCAGTACTTC. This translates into CSVEDLTARETQYF.

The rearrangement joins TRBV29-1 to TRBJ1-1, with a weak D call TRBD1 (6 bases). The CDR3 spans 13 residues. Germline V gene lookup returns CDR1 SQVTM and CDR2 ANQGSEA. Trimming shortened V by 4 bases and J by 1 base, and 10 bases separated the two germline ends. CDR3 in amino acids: CSVARGQNTEAFF. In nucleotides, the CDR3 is TGCAGCGTTGCCAGGGGACAGAACACTGAAGCTTTCTTT.

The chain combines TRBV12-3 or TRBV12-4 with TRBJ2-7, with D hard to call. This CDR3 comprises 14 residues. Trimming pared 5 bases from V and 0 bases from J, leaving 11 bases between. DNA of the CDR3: TGTGCCAGCAGTCCCCTCGAGTTCTCCTACGAGCAGTACTTC. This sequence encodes CASSPLEFSYEQYF.

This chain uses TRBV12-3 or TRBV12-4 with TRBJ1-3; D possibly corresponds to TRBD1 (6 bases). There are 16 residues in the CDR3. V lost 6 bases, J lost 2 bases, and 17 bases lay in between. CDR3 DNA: TGTGCCAGCAGGAACAAGGACAGTTGGCCTGGAAACACCATATATTTT. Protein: CASRNKDSWPGNTIYF.

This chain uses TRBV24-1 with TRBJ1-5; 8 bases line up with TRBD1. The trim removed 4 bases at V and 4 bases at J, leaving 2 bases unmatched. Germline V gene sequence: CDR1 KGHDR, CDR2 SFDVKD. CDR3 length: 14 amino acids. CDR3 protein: CATSEGDRNQPQHF. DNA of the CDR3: TGTGCCACCAGTGAGGGGGACAGGAATCAGCCCCAGCATTTT.

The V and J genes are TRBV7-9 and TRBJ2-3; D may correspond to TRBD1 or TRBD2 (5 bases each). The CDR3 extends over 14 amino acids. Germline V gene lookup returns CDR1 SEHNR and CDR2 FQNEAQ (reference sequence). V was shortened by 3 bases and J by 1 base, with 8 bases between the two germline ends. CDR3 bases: TGTGCCAGCAGCTTTGGGGGAGGCACAGATACGCAGTATTTT. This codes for CASSFGGGTDTQYF.

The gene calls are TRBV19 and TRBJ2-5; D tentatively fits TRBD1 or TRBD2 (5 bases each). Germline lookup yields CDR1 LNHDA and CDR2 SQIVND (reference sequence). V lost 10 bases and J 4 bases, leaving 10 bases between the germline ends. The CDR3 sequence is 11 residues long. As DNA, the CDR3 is TGTGCCACCGGGGCATCAGAGACCCAGTACTTC. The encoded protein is CATGASETQYF. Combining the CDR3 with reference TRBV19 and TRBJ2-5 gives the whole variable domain DGGITQSPKYLFRKEGQNVTLSCEQNLNHDAMYWYRQDPGQGLRLIYYSQIVNDFQKGDIAEGYSVSREKKESFPLTVTSAQKNPTAFYLCATGASETQYFGPGTRLLVL.

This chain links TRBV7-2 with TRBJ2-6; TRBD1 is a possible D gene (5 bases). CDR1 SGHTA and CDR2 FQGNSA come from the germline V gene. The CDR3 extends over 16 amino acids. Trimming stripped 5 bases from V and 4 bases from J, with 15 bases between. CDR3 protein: CASSPQGTAGANVLTF. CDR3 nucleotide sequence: TGTGCCAGCAGCCCCCAGGGTACGGCCGGGGCCAACGTCCTGACTTTC. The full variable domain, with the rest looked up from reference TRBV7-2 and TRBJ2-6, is GAGVSQSPSNKVTEKGKDVELRCDPISGHTALYWYRQSLGQGLEFLIYFQGNSAPDKSGLPSDRFSAERTGGSVSTLTIQRTQQEDSAVYLCASSPQGTAGANVLTFGAGSRLTVL.

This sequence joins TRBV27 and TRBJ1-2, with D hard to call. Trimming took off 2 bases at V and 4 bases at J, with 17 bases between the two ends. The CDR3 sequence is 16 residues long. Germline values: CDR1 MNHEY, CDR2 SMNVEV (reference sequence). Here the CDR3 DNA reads TGTGCCAGCAGTTTAATGGCACAGCCGGGCTTCTATGGCTACACCTTC. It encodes CASSLMAQPGFYGYTF.

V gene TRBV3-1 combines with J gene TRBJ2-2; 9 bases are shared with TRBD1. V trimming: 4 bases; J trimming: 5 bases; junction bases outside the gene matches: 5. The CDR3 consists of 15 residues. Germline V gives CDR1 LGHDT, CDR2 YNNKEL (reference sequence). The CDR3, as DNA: TGTGCCAGCAGCCCCCGGGACAGGGCGACCGGGGAGCTGTTTTTT. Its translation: CASSPRDRATGELFF.

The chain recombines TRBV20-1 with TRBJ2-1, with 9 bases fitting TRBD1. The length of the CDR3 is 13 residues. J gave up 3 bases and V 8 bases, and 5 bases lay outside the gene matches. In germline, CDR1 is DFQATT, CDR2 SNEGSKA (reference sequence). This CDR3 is CSLTGGNYNEQFF. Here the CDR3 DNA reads TGCAGTCTGACAGGGGGGAACTACAATGAGCAGTTCTTC.

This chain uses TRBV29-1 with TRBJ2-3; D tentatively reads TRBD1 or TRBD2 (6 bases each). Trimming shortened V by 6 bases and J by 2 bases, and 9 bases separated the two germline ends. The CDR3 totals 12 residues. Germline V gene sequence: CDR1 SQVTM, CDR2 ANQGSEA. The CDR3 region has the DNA TGCAGCGTAGGGGGGAACACAGATACGCAGTATTTT. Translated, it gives CSVGGNTDTQYF.

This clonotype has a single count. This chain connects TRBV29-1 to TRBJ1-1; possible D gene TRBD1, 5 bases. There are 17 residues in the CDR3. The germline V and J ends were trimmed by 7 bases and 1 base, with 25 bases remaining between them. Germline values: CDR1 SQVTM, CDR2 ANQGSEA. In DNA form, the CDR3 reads TGCAGCGCTCCGGAGGCCTCCGGGGTAAGGGGGAACACTGAAGCTTTCTTT. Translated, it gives CSAPEASGVRGNTEAFF.

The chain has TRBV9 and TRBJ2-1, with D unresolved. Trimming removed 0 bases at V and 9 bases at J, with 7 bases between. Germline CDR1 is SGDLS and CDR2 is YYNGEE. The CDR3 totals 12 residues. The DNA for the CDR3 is TGTGCCAGCAGCGTAGGGGGTGGTGAGCAGTTCTTC. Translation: CASSVGGGEQFF.

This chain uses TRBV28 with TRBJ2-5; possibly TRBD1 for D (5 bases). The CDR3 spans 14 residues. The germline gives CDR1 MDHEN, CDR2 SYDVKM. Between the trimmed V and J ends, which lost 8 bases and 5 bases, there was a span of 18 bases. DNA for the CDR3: TGTGCCAGCCACACGGCGAGCAGGGCTGAGACCCAGTACTTC. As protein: CASHTASRAETQYF.

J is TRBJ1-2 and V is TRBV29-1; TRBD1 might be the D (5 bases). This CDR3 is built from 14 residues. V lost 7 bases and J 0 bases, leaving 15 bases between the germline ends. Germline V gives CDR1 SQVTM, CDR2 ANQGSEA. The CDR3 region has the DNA TGCAGCGGCGCCGGGGGTCAGACTAACTATGGCTACACCTTC. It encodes CSGAGGQTNYGYTF.

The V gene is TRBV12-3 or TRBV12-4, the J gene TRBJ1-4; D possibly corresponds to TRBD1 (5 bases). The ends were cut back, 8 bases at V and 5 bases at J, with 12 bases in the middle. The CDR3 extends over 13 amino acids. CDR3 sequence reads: CASRRQRNEKLFF. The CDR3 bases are TGTGCCAGCCGGAGACAGAGAAATGAAAAACTGTTTTTT.

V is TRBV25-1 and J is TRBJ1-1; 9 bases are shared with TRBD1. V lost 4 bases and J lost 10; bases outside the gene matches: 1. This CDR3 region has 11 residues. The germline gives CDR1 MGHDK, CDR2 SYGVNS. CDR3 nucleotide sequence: TGTGCCAGCAGTGTGACAGGGGGAGCTTTCTTT. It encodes CASSVTGGAFF.

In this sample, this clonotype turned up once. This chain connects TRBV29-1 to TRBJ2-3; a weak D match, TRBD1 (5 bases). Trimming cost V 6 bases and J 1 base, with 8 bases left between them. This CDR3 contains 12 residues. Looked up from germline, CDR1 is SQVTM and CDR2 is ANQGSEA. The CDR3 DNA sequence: TGCAGCGTCGGACACCGCACAGATACGCAGTATTTT. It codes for CSVGHRTDTQYF.

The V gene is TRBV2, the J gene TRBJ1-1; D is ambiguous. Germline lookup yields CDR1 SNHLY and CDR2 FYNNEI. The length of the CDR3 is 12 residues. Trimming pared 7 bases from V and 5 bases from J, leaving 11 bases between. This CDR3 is CASTPRFTEAFF. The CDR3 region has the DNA TGTGCCAGCACCCCCAGGTTTACTGAAGCTTTCTTT.